These 10 T cell receptor beta chains came from one sample sequenced in a study of blood T cell repertoires in COVID-19. Repertoires were generated with immunoSEQ multiplex PCR, while TCRdb's copy carries only in-frame clones and drops some. Of roughly 56,000 clones listed, 89% are singletons. The sequencing sample was made of peripheral blood. The receptors stem from a woman in her sixties or seventies with COVID-19, enrolled during active disease.

The V gene is TRBV9, the J gene TRBJ2-5, with 10 nucleotides matching TRBD1. Germline CDR1 and CDR2: SGDLS and YYNGEE. There are 14 residues in the CDR3. J gave up 4 bases and V 4 bases, and 4 bases lay outside the gene matches. The chain's CDR3 is CASSPGQGTETQYF. The CDR3 DNA sequence: TGTGCCAGCAGCCCGGGACAGGGGACAGAGACCCAGTACTTC.

This clone was seen many times. The chain uses TRBV7-2 and TRBJ1-2; the D is unclear. The CDR3 covers 17 residues. Germline loops: CDR1 SGHTA, CDR2 FQGNSA. V was shortened by 1 base and J by 1 base, with 16 bases between the two germline ends. CDR3 region: CASSLETTPRFNYGYTF. Here the CDR3 DNA reads TGTGCCAGCAGCTTAGAGACAACTCCGAGATTTAACTATGGCTACACCTTC.

The V gene is TRBV7-6, the J gene TRBJ2-5; D gene uncertain. V was trimmed by 3 bases and J by 5 bases, leaving 4 bases between them. Looked up from germline, CDR1 is SGHVS and CDR2 is FNYEAQ. The CDR3 covers 11 residues. CDR3 sequence: CASSFRETQYF. The CDR3 nucleotides are TGTGCCAGCAGCTTTCGGGAGACCCAGTACTTC.

The V call is TRBV5-1, the J call TRBJ2-3, with 7 bases identical to TRBD1. CDR3 length equals 17 residues. Unmatched junction bases numbered 11, after V lost 3 bases and J lost 1 base. Looked up from germline, CDR1 is SGHRS and CDR2 is YFSETQ. The DNA of the CDR3 is TGCGCCAGCAGCTGGGCCCAAACAGGGGTAGGCACAGATACGCAGTATTTT. Translating it yields CASSWAQTGVGTDTQYF.

This clone was seen just once. V is TRBV27 and J is TRBJ2-3, with a weak D call TRBD2 (6 bases). This CDR3 spans 17 amino acids. With 4 bases removed from V and 5 bases from J, the gap between germline ends came to 22 bases. CDR1 is MNHEY, CDR2 SMNVEV, per germline (reference sequence). This CDR3 reads CASSYRGLLTVQDTQYF. The CDR3 DNA sequence: TGTGCCAGCAGTTATAGGGGACTCCTCACGGTCCAAGATACGCAGTATTTT.

The chain couples TRBV6-2 or TRBV6-3 to TRBJ2-2, with D hard to call. The CDR3 spans 14 residues. V was trimmed by 2 bases and J by 4 bases, leaving 8 bases between them. Germline CDR1 MNHEY, CDR2 SVGEGT. CDR3 sequence: CASSYLDITGELFF. In DNA form, the CDR3 reads TGTGCCAGCAGTTACCTCGACATCACCGGGGAGCTGTTTTTT.

The chain couples TRBV7-9 to TRBJ1-6; 7 bases agree with TRBD1. The CDR3 runs to 17 residues. Germline CDR1 and CDR2: SEHNR and FQNEAQ (reference sequence). The J segment lost 3 bases and the V segment lost 8 bases, leaving 13 bases of the junction unmatched. This CDR3 is CASQGGKGTGYNSPLHF. In DNA, the CDR3 is TGTGCCAGCCAGGGGGGCAAAGGAACGGGCTATAATTCACCCCTCCACTTT.

The rearrangement uses TRBV3-1 (or the pseudogene TRBV3-2) and TRBJ1-2; TRBD1 agrees at 9 bases. The CDR3 is 14 residues long. Trimming took 4 bases from V and 6 from J; bases not matched to a gene: 6. Germline loops: CDR1 LGHDT, CDR2 YNNKEL (reference sequence). CDR3 region: CASSLQGAGDGYTF. The DNA of the CDR3 is TGTGCCAGCAGCCTACAGGGGGCCGGGGATGGCTACACCTTC.

As DNA, the CDR3 is TGTGCCAGCAGAGCAGACAGCAGTAATCAGCCCCAGCATTTT. Translated: CASRADSSNQPQHF. The chain uses TRBV2 and TRBJ1-5; maybe TRBD1 (5 bases). Between the trimmed V and J ends, which lost 6 bases and 4 bases, there was a span of 13 bases. CDR1 and CDR2 (germline): SNHLY, FYNNEI. This CDR3 has 14 residues.

The chain recombines TRBV10-3 with TRBJ2-7, with 10 bases matching TRBD1. The CDR3 runs to 15 residues. Unmatched junction bases numbered 6, after V lost 5 bases and J lost 2 bases. Germline V lookup: CDR1 ENHRY, CDR2 SYGVKD. The CDR3 bases are TGTGCCATCAGTCCGGGACAGGGGCAAACCTACGAGCAGTACTTC. Amino acid sequence: CAISPGQGQTYEQYF.